This T cell receptor beta chain was identified during a study of cytomegalovirus exposure and HLA in healthy donors. As for this clone: Its antigen remains unknown.

Here immunoSEQ multiplex PCR was the method, and the copy in TCRdb shows in-frame clones only, minus some. The sample shows approximately 220,000 clones, roughly 89% of them seen only once. The study, taken as a whole, reports: Associated with cytomegalovirus, according to the listing, were 164 TCR beta chains.

Germline lookup yields CDR1 SQVTM and CDR2 ANQGSEA. With 3 bases clipped from V and 4 bases from J, the junction kept 8 bases outside the gene matches. The CDR3 length is 16 residues. The specimen sequenced was PBMCs. The V gene is TRBV29-1, the J gene TRBJ2-3, with 12 bases matching TRBD2. The sequence was collected from a man younger than 30 in good health and CMV-seronegative. The chain's CDR3 is CSVDPLAGGMSDTQYF. The DNA of the CDR3 is TGCAGCGTTGACCCTCTAGCGGGAGGGATGTCAGATACGCAGTATTTT.